The 7 T cell receptor beta chains below all came from one sample that was sequenced in a study of T cell changes during pregnancy in multiple sclerosis. The data were produced by immunoSEQ multiplex PCR, yet TCRdb's version contains in-frame clones alone and is incomplete. The sample lists some 40,000 clones; 90% to 95% were seen once. Sequences were derived from CD4+ T cells from peripheral blood mononuclear cells, sampled after pregnancy. The receptors shown here come from a female donor with multiple sclerosis, enrolled in a pregnancy study.

The chain links TRBV6-6 to TRBJ2-1, with 9 nucleotides matching TRBD1. The CDR3 length is 15 residues. The germline V gene has CDR1 MNHNY and CDR2 SVGAGI (reference sequence). V shed 6 bases, J shed 2 bases, and the junction held 5 bases outside the gene matches. The CDR3 reads CASRWTGDAYNEQFF. CDR3 sequence (DNA): TGTGCCAGCAGGTGGACAGGGGACGCCTACAATGAGCAGTTCTTC.

V is TRBV6-5 and J is TRBJ1-1, with TRBD1 matching over 7 bases. V lost 0 bases, J lost 4 bases, and 5 bases stayed unmatched. The germline V gene has CDR1 MNHEY and CDR2 SVGAGI. The CDR3 covers 15 residues. The CDR3 spells CASSYSSAGGTEAFF. The CDR3 DNA sequence: TGTGCCAGCAGTTACTCGTCGGCAGGGGGCACTGAAGCTTTCTTT.

This clone was detected only a few times. The rearrangement joins TRBV7-8 to TRBJ1-5; perhaps TRBD1 as D (5 bases). The CDR3 has 17 residues. CDR1 and CDR2 from the germline V gene are SGHVS and FQNEAQ. Trimming removed 1 base from V and 2 bases from J, with 15 bases in between. For the CDR3, the DNA is TGTGCCAGCAGCTTAGGTCGAAAGGGAGGGGGCAATCAGCCCCAGCATTTT. Amino acids: CASSLGRKGGGNQPQHF.

V gene TRBV7-2 combines with J gene TRBJ1-5, with TRBD1 matching over 10 bases. The CDR3 is 15 residues long. With 2 bases clipped from V and 5 bases from J, the junction kept 3 bases outside the gene matches. In germline, CDR1 is SGHTA, CDR2 FQGNSA. For the CDR3, the DNA is TGTGCCAGCAGCTTAACCGGGACAGGGGATCAGCCCCAGCATTTT. Translation: CASSLTGTGDQPQHF.

The genes are TRBV5-6 and TRBJ2-7; TRBD1 matches 7 bases. Per germline, CDR1 SGHDT and CDR2 YYEEEE. V lost 5 bases, J lost 0 bases, and 2 bases stayed unmatched. This CDR3 spans 13 amino acids. The CDR3 region has the DNA TGTGCCAGCAGGGACAGGAGCTCCTACGAGCAGTACTTC. This sequence encodes CASRDRSSYEQYF. Complete variable domain (other parts from reference TRBV5-6 and TRBJ2-7): DAGVTQSPTHLIKTRGQQVTLRCSPKSGHDTVSWYQQALGQGPQFIFQYYEEEERQRGNFPDRFSGHQFPNYSSELNVNALLLGDSALYLCASRDRSSYEQYFGPGTRLTVT.

The J gene is TRBJ1-1, the V gene TRBV11-2; D possibly corresponds to TRBD1 (6 bases). The CDR3 is made up of 14 amino acids. V was shortened by 5 bases and J by 8 bases, with 18 bases between the two germline ends. Germline V gives CDR1 SGHAT, CDR2 FQNNGV. The CDR3 region is CASSPAGGAREAFF. The CDR3 DNA sequence: TGTGCCAGCAGCCCGGCCGGGGGGGCCCGGGAAGCTTTCTTT.

V and J are TRBV7-8 and TRBJ1-2, with 7 bases fitting TRBD1. Germline V CDR1 and CDR2: SGHVS, FQNEAQ. This CDR3 is 14 amino acids long. Trimming removed 5 bases from V and 0 bases from J; junction bases left unmatched: 3. For the CDR3, the DNA is TGTGCCAGCAGCCGGGACAGCACTAACTATGGCTACACCTTC. It translates to CASSRDSTNYGYTF.